The rows below give T cell receptor beta chains drawn from one sample of a study of OX40 agonist ivuxolimab in advanced cancers. Assay used: immunoSEQ multiplex PCR; TCRdb lists only in-frame clones, some missing. The profile shows about 64,000 clones, around four fifths of them singletons. The input for sequencing was CD4+ or CD8+ T cells sorted from blood, taken in a trial of the OX40 agonist ivuxolimab. These receptors were obtained from an adult with an advanced solid tumor such as melanoma, head and neck, liver or kidney cancer. The CDR3 runs from the conserved cysteine through the conserved F or W. The order of the fields is CDR3 protein, CDR3 DNA, D gene, V gene, clone size, J gene. The D gene is left open where the match is weak. Only part of the rows carry a size: once, few, many, or a class if the clone is expanded.

CDR3aa: CASSLYESISEQYF; CDR3nt: TGTGCCAGCAGCTTATATGAGTCTATTAGCGAGCAGTACTTC; d_gene: NA; v_gene: TRBV7-2; abundance: NA; j_gene: TRBJ2-7
CDR3aa: CASKASGSPLSEQFF; CDR3nt: TGTGCCAGCAAGGCTAGCGGGAGTCCGTTATCTGAGCAGTTCTTC; d_gene: TRBD2; v_gene: TRBV9; abundance: NA; j_gene: TRBJ2-1
CDR3aa: CASSHSLLGTDTQYF; CDR3nt: TGTGCCAGCTCGCACAGCCTTCTGGGGACAGATACGCAGTATTTT; d_gene: NA; v_gene: TRBV18; abundance: NA; j_gene: TRBJ2-3
CDR3aa: CASSPRGLSSGNTIYF; CDR3nt: TGTGCCAGCAGTCCCCGTGGGCTGAGCTCTGGAAACACCATATATTTT; d_gene: NA; v_gene: TRBV2; abundance: NA; j_gene: TRBJ1-3
CDR3aa: CASSSPRTGTDTQYF; CDR3nt: TGTGCCAGCAGCTCCCCCCGGACAGGCACAGATACGCAGTATTTT; d_gene: NA; v_gene: TRBV7-9; abundance: NA; j_gene: TRBJ2-3
CDR3aa: CASSLGGRGSGANVLTF; CDR3nt: TGTGCCAGCAGCTTAGGAGGCAGGGGCTCTGGGGCCAACGTCCTGACTTTC; d_gene: NA; v_gene: TRBV13; abundance: few; j_gene: TRBJ2-6
CDR3aa: CASKWGGLGTGELFF; CDR3nt: TGTGCCAGCAAGTGGGGGGGCTTGGGCACCGGGGAGCTGTTTTTT; d_gene: NA; v_gene: TRBV7-2; abundance: NA; j_gene: TRBJ2-2
CDR3aa: CASSLPGQGRWEQYF; CDR3nt: TGCGCCAGCAGCTTGCCGGGACAGGGGCGGTGGGAGCAGTACTTC; d_gene: TRBD1; v_gene: TRBV5-1; abundance: NA; j_gene: TRBJ2-7
CDR3aa: CSSDTDTQYF; CDR3nt: TGCAGCTCCGATACAGATACGCAGTATTTT; d_gene: NA; v_gene: TRBV29-1; abundance: NA; j_gene: TRBJ2-3
CDR3aa: CASSYRKGWQDTQYF; CDR3nt: TGTGCCAGCAGTTACCGGAAGGGGTGGCAGGATACGCAGTATTTT; d_gene: NA; v_gene: TRBV6-5; abundance: NA; j_gene: TRBJ2-3
CDR3aa: CASGNRGGRLYEQYF; CDR3nt: TGTGCCAGCGGAAACCGAGGGGGCAGGCTCTACGAGCAGTACTTC; d_gene: TRBD1; v_gene: TRBV5-8; abundance: NA; j_gene: TRBJ2-7